The 20 T cell receptor beta chains listed next were all sequenced from one sample in a study of cytomegalovirus exposure and HLA in healthy donors (dated by TCRdb to about 2017). Library preparation was by the immunoSEQ multiplex PCR assay. For the multiplex PCR, a mixture combining 60 forward primers for TCR Vbeta segments and 13 reverse primers for TCR Jbeta segments was used. The table was pulled from immuneACCESS by TCRdb, which kept in-frame rearrangements only. Such tables lose some clones; where checked, under half of the loss comes from unresolved V genes, and the rest has no known cause. Counted in this sample were around 130,000 clones; about 8.5% of them appeared once. Together, the top ten hold 5.5% of the sample. The sample was PBMCs. These receptors were collected from a man aged 40-55 years in good health and CMV-seronegative.

This clone has only a few counts. This chain joins TRBV5-6 and TRBJ1-4; unclear D gene. Germline values: CDR1 SGHDT, CDR2 YYEEEE. This CDR3 has 14 amino acids. V was pared by 1 base and J by 8 bases, with 12 bases between. In nucleotides, the CDR3 is TGTGCCAGCAGCTTGAGTGGCGTGAGGGAAAAACTGTTTTTT. This translates into CASSLSGVREKLFF.

This clone was seen many times. V and J are TRBV5-1 and TRBJ2-5, with a tentative D call TRBD2 (6 bases). CDR3 length: 15 amino acids. The V gene lost 6 bases and the J gene lost 1 base, with 16 bases spanning the gap. The germline V gene has CDR1 SGHRS and CDR2 YFSETQ. The CDR3 bases are TGCGCCAGCACCCTGGGGGGAGTGCCCCAAGAGACCCAGTACTTC. This sequence encodes CASTLGGVPQETQYF.

This clone appeared a few times. The chain has TRBV28 and TRBJ1-6, with D tentatively TRBD1 (5 bases). The CDR3 runs 15 residues. Germline V gene sequence: CDR1 MDHEN, CDR2 SYDVKM. The V end was cut by 1 base, the J end by 7 bases, with 11 bases between. The CDR3 sequence is CASSLFGRANSPLHF. CDR3 nucleotide sequence: TGTGCCAGCAGTTTATTTGGCAGGGCAAATTCACCCCTCCACTTT.

This clone was seen only a few times. The chain is built from TRBV5-6 and TRBJ1-5; weak D call: TRBD1 (6 bases). Germline CDR1 and CDR2: SGHDT and YYEEEE. Trimming left V 4 bases short and J 6 bases short, with 20 bases between. The CDR3 totals 16 residues. The CDR3 DNA is TGTGCCAGCAGCATAAACAGGGAGGGATTACGTCAGCCCCAGCATTTT. Its protein is CASSINREGLRQPQHF.

This clone was detected a few times. The chain links TRBV6-1 to TRBJ1-6, with 7 bases lining up with TRBD1. After removal of 1 base from V and 7 bases from J, the junction contained 4 bases not matched to a gene. Germline-derived CDR1 and CDR2 are MNHNS and SASEGT. The CDR3 is made up of 15 amino acids. The CDR3 region is CASSEGPGGNSPLHF. Written as DNA, the CDR3 is TGTGCCAGCAGTGAAGGGCCAGGGGGAAATTCACCCCTCCACTTT.

This clone was counted only a few times. The chain is built from TRBV19 and TRBJ1-1; D perhaps matches TRBD1 (5 bases). CDR3 length: 16 residues. Trimming removed 4 bases from V and 1 base from J, with 16 bases in between. Looked up from germline, CDR1 is LNHDA and CDR2 is SQIVND (reference sequence). For the CDR3, the DNA is TGTGCCAGTAGTACCCCAGGGAACACGAGGAACACTGAAGCTTTCTTT. Its protein is CASSTPGNTRNTEAFF.

A few counts support this clone. Written as DNA, the CDR3 is TGCGCCAGCAGCCGCACAGGGGTGAACACTGAAGCTTTCTTT. This gives the protein CASSRTGVNTEAFF. J is TRBJ1-1 and V is TRBV4-1; 7 positions match TRBD1. Germline-derived CDR1 and CDR2 are MGHRA and YSYEKL. V lost 4 bases and J lost 0; bases outside the gene matches: 2. This CDR3 is 14 amino acids long.

This clone was found a few times. The chain is built from TRBV28 and TRBJ1-5; the match to TRBD1 covers 7 bases. Germline trimming cut 2 bases from V and 1 base from J; bases unmatched to any gene: 5. The CDR3 is 16 residues long. Germline V gene data show CDR1 as MDHEN and CDR2 as SYDVKM. CDR3 residues: CASSLATGTSNQPQHF. In DNA form, the CDR3 reads TGTGCCAGCAGTTTAGCGACAGGGACCAGCAATCAGCCCCAGCATTTT.

This clone was picked up a small number of times. V is TRBV30 and J is TRBJ1-1; D may be TRBD1 (5 bases). V was cut by 0 bases and J by 2 bases, with 16 bases left in between. The CDR3 consists of 16 residues. The germline V gene encodes CDR1 GTSNPN and CDR2 SVGIG (reference sequence). CDR3 DNA: TGTGCCTGGAGTGTAAGGGCGGGGACTATTAACACTGAAGCTTTCTTT. Translation: CAWSVRAGTINTEAFF. The full variable domain, rest sourced from reference TRBV30 and TRBJ1-1, is SQTIHQWPATLVQPVGSPLSLECTVEGTSNPNLYWYRQAAGRGLQLLFYSVGIGQISSEVPQNLSASRPQDRQFILSSKKLLLSDSGFYLCAWSVRAGTINTEAFFGQGTRLTVV.

For this clone: The CDR3 carries no conserved terminal phenylalanine or tryptophan, so it likely arises from a read error. The CDR3 loop reads CASSLEGRPYNSPLHL. As DNA, the CDR3 is TGTGCCAGCAGCTTGGAGGGGCGCCCCTATAATTCACCCCTCCACTTG. This rearrangement joins TRBV5-4 to TRBJ1-6, with a weak D call TRBD1 (5 bases). Trimming took 0 bases from V and 2 from J, leaving 9 bases between them. Germline lookup yields CDR1 SGHNT and CDR2 YYREEE (reference sequence). CDR3 length: 16 residues.

This clone was counted only a few times. The chain links TRBV18 to TRBJ1-2, with D possibly being TRBD1 (6 bases). CDR1 is KGHSH, CDR2 LQKENI, per germline. Trimming cost V 3 bases and J 2 bases, with 7 bases left between them. The CDR3 consists of 13 residues. CDR3 loop: CASSPQGNYGYTF. In DNA form, the CDR3 reads TGTGCCAGCTCACCTCAGGGGAACTATGGCTACACCTTC.

V gene TRBV7-8 combines with J gene TRBJ1-1; D is undetermined. Per the germline V gene, CDR1 is SGHVS and CDR2 is FQNEAQ. This CDR3 has 14 amino acids. The ends were cut back, 5 bases at V and 0 bases at J, with 10 bases in the middle. DNA for the CDR3: TGTGCCAGCAGCGGATACGGGGTGAACACTGAAGCTTTCTTT. Amino acid sequence: CASSGYGVNTEAFF.

This chain links TRBV4-1 with TRBJ1-4; D not certain. Trimming cost V 8 bases and J 3 bases, with 7 bases left between them. From germline, CDR1 is MGHRA and CDR2 YSYEKL. There are 12 residues in the CDR3. Here the CDR3 reads CASGEPNEKLFF. DNA for the CDR3: TGCGCCAGCGGGGAGCCTAATGAAAAACTGTTTTTT.

This clone was recorded a few times. The chain couples TRBV5-1 to TRBJ2-2; no firm D call. CDR1 is SGHRS, CDR2 YFSETQ, per germline. This CDR3 comprises 16 residues. V was pared by 0 bases and J by 0 bases, with 9 bases between. The CDR3 spells CASSLESPANTGELFF. CDR3 coding DNA: TGCGCCAGCAGCTTGGAGAGCCCCGCGAACACCGGGGAGCTGTTTTTT.

This clone has just a few counts. For the CDR3, the DNA is TGTGCCAGCAGCTTAGGGGCTAGCGGGGGCCTCACAGATACGCAGTATTTT. Amino acid sequence: CASSLGASGGLTDTQYF. The chain combines TRBV7-9 with TRBJ2-3, with TRBD2 matching 10 bases. Per germline, CDR1 SEHNR and CDR2 FQNEAQ (reference sequence). V dropped 1 base and J dropped 2; count of bases not matched to a gene: 6. The CDR3 length is 17 residues.

The chain joins TRBV5-1 to TRBJ1-1; TRBD1 might be the D (5 bases). This CDR3 has 16 amino acids. The V gene's germline CDR1 is SGHRS and CDR2 YFSETQ. V lost 2 bases and J lost 1, with 15 bases in between. CDR3 nucleotide sequence: TGCGCCAGCAGCTTTGCCCATGGGGGGGGGAACACTGAAGCTTTCTTT. It yields the protein CASSFAHGGGNTEAFF.

The chain recombines TRBV29-1 with TRBJ2-5; 7 bases align to TRBD2. CDR1 is SQVTM and CDR2 is ANQGSEA in the germline V gene. V gave up 3 bases and J gave up 3 bases; unmatched junction bases: 4. CDR3 size: 13 residues. CDR3 in amino acids: CSVDIGTKETQYF. CDR3 nucleotides: TGCAGCGTTGATATCGGGACTAAAGAGACCCAGTACTTC.

The chain is built from TRBV2 and TRBJ1-1; D remains ambiguous. Germline CDR1 reads SNHLY; CDR2 reads FYNNEI. Deletions cut 4 bases from V and 1 base from J, with 16 bases between. This CDR3 region has 16 residues. The CDR3 DNA reads as TGTGCCAGCAGTGTACCGAGAACAGAGACGAACACTGAAGCTTTCTTT. This sequence encodes CASSVPRTETNTEAFF.

This clone was counted only a few times. The V call is TRBV27, the J call TRBJ2-7, with D perhaps matching TRBD2 (6 bases). The CDR3 is 14 residues long. Trimming pared 5 bases from V and 4 bases from J, leaving 15 bases between. Looked up from germline, CDR1 is MNHEY and CDR2 is SMNVEV (reference sequence). DNA for the CDR3: TGTGCCAGCAGTCCCGCGGGCGCGGGATACGAGCAGTACTTC. It translates to CASSPAGAGYEQYF.

This sequence joins TRBV19 and TRBJ1-1; 7 nucleotides line up with TRBD1. The CDR3 loop spans 17 amino acids. The J segment lost 2 bases and the V segment lost 7 bases, leaving 16 bases of the junction unmatched. Looked up from germline, CDR1 is LNHDA and CDR2 is SQIVND (reference sequence). CDR3 amino acids: CASKIGGGVDYNTEAFF. Written as DNA, the CDR3 is TGTGCCAGTAAGATAGGGGGCGGGGTAGACTATAACACTGAAGCTTTCTTT.